This T cell receptor (beta chain) was profiled in a study of spatial heterogeneity in lung cancer (dated by TCRdb to between 2018 and 2020). In terms of the full investigation: More beta-chain than alpha-chain transcripts were consistently detected, likely reflecting higher beta-chain transcript abundance. The study quantitatively compared TCR alpha and beta repertoires across multiple tumor regions, matched nontumor lung and blood in non-small cell lung cancer. Both alpha and beta chains were TCR-sequenced in 220 or so tumor regions, approximately 68 matched nontumor lung samples and 56 PBMC samples obtained at surgery. The study linked features of the TCR repertoire to counts of nonsynonymous mutations, which were determined by whole-exome sequencing of tumor tissue. In the raw uncorrected reads, each unique combination of TCR and UMI appeared more than ten times on average.

This clonotype was seen at least ten times. The antigen it binds to is not known. No base quality values were provided; no much bigger clone lies one nucleotide off. The time point label corresponds to: sample taken at primary tumor resection. The donors were approximately 70 patients from the lung TRACERx cohort who had early-stage, untreated non-small cell lung cancer. Without any cell sorting, TCR sequencing was performed on whole RNA extracted either from tumor and nontumor lung tissue or from cryopreserved PBMC samples. Patients were selected for TCR sequencing only if sufficient RNA was available from at least two tumor regions. Library generation was performed with 5' RACE. Instrument on record: NextSeq 500. To allow correction of PCR and sequencing errors, the TCR library protocol tagged every TCR cDNA molecule with a unique molecular identifier. The original pipeline was this. Decombinator tools were used for TCR identification, UMI-based error correction and CDR3 extraction. Expanded TCRs were defined as those above a frequency of 2 per 1,000, corresponding to the top 1% of the tumor frequency distribution. Renyi diversity was computed with the R vegan package after each repertoire had been subsampled 100 times to 5,000 TCRs. To build CDR3 similarity networks, amino acid triplet string-kernel similarity was used, and CDR3s were connected when their pairwise similarity was above 0.82. The public sequencing data were trimmed at Q25 with fastp and processed into clonotypes with MiXCR by TCRdb, which kept only in-frame beta chains. Each record represents a unique CDR3 protein, reported with the most common genes and DNA among its rows. TCRdb, not the authors, supplied the V and J calls. The sample has tens of thousands of distinct CDR3 sequences on record, approximately 14% of them singletons. The ten largest make up around 56% of the sample.

Broad study findings and their caveats: Additional single-cell paired TCR alpha and beta sequencing was considered necessary to confirm, at a functional level, the hypothesis that regional TCRs recognize regional mutations. Ubiquitous expanded tumor TCRs were detected in blood more often at tumor resection than at routine follow-up.

V loses 5 bases of germline sequence and J loses 0 bases, and the interval between the two ends is 15 bases. Reading from cysteine to phenylalanine, the CDR3 counts 17 amino acids. The entry retains the CDR3 DNA only, 51 bases that are in frame from base 1. The germline V gene encodes CDR1 SGDLS and CDR2 YYNGEE. The sequence links TRBV9 to TRBJ2-6; the D gene is perhaps TRBD1, on 5 matching bases. Sequenced here: PBMCs, sampled at surgery. The sequence derives from a male donor with early-stage non-small cell lung cancer. The nucleotide sequence is given as TGTGCCAGCAGGCGATTTCAGGGTCCCTCTGGGGCCAACGTCCTGACTTTC. Its amino acids are CASRRFQGPSGANVLTF.